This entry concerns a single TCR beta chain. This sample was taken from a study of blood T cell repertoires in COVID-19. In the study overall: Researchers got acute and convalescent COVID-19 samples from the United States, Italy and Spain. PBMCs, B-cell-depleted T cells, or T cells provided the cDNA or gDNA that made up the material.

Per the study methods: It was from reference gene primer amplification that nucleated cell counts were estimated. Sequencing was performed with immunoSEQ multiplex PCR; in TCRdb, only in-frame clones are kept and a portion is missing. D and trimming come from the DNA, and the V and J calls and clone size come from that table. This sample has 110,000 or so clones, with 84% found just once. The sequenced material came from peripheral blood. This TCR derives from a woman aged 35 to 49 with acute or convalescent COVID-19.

The CDR3 DNA reads TGTGCCAGTAGTATAGCTGGGGAGGTCGGTCTTCGGGAAAAACTGTTTTTT. As protein: CASSIAGEVGLREKLFF. The V gene is TRBV19, the J gene TRBJ1-4; D gene unclear. CDR3 length: 17 residues. V was pared by 1 base and J by 8 bases, with 20 bases between. Looked up from germline, CDR1 is LNHDA and CDR2 is SQIVND (reference sequence).